Here is one T cell receptor (beta chain) with its context. This sample is drawn from a study of blood T cell repertoires in COVID-19. Study at large: COVID-19 samples, acute and convalescent, were from the United States, Italy and Spain.

CDR1 and CDR2 from the germline V gene are SGHAT and FQDESV (reference sequence). This CDR3 has 15 residues. V lost 2 bases to trimming and J lost 4 bases; unmatched junction nucleotides: 5. Original methodology: Researchers report that nucleated cell counts were estimated from reference gene primer amplification. The data were produced by immunoSEQ multiplex PCR, yet TCRdb's version contains in-frame clones alone and is incomplete. That table furnishes V, J and clone size, whereas the DNA furnished D and trimming. The sample has around 280,000 clones, roughly 89% seen once. This clonotype was sampled from a woman in her twenties or thirties with COVID-19, enrolled during active disease. This chain uses TRBV11-1 with TRBJ2-7; 10 positions match TRBD1. Sequencing was done on a sample of peripheral blood. CDR3 loop: CASSLTGTGDYEQYF. DNA for the CDR3: TGTGCCAGCAGCTTAACCGGGACAGGGGATTACGAGCAGTACTTC.